The 15 T cell receptor beta chains below were found in one sample sequenced in a study of CD8 T cells in Susac syndrome. With random hexamers, 0.5 to 1 ug RNA was reverse transcribed. TCRdb processed the immunoSEQ multiplex PCR reads anew with MiXCR; each CDR3 protein has one entry. This table holds about 200,000 distinct CDR3 sequences, approximately 94% found once. Sequenced: CD4+ T cells from PBMCs. All receptors derive from a human donor with multiple sclerosis.

The chain carries TRBV4-3 and TRBJ1-6; TRBD1 aligns across 10 bases. Per germline, CDR1 LGHNA and CDR2 YSLEER. The CDR3 is made up of 15 amino acids. J was trimmed by 8 bases and V by 0 bases; bases with no gene match: 1. CDR3 loop: CASSQEGTGDSPLHF. CDR3 bases: TGCGCCAGCAGCCAAGAGGGGACAGGGGATTCACCCCTCCACTTT.

J is TRBJ2-1 and V is TRBV12-3 or TRBV12-4, with TRBD2 identical over 11 bases. CDR3 length: 16 residues. V trimming: 6 bases; J trimming: 6 bases; junction bases outside the gene matches: 10. CDR3 sequence: CASRGGASGGPNEQFF. Here the CDR3 DNA reads TGTGCCAGCAGGGGAGGGGCTAGCGGGGGGCCCAATGAGCAGTTCTTC.

The CDR3 DNA sequence: TGCAGCGTGAAGGGGGAGACAGGATCTAGCACAGATACGCAGTATTTT. Amino acids: CSVKGETGSSTDTQYF. The J gene is TRBJ2-3, the V gene TRBV29-1, with a possible D match to TRBD1 (6 bases). Trimming removed 6 bases at V and 0 bases at J, with 19 bases between. Germline V gene sequence: CDR1 SQVTM, CDR2 ANQGSEA. The CDR3 loop spans 16 amino acids.

V gene TRBV24-1 combines with J gene TRBJ2-1, with TRBD2 matching over 10 bases. CDR3 size: 18 residues. Losses at the gene ends were 3 bases for V and 5 bases for J; bases not matched to a gene: 12. Germline V gene sequence: CDR1 KGHDR, CDR2 SFDVKD. The DNA for the CDR3 is TGTGCCACCAGTGATCCGAAACCGACCGGGACTAGCGACAATGAGCAGTTCTTC. Protein: CATSDPKPTGTSDNEQFF.

This sequence joins TRBV19 and TRBJ1-1; 8 nucleotides line up with TRBD1. The V segment lost 9 bases and the J segment 2 bases; nucleotides outside the gene matches: 5. From germline, CDR1 is LNHDA and CDR2 SQIVND (reference sequence). The CDR3 is 13 amino acids. CDR3 in amino acids: CASGTGRNTEAFF. CDR3 in DNA: TGTGCCAGCGGGACAGGTCGAAACACTGAAGCTTTCTTT.

This clonotype occurred once. J is TRBJ2-7 and V is TRBV27; D uncertain. Per germline, CDR1 MNHEY and CDR2 SMNVEV (reference sequence). This CDR3 spans 13 amino acids. With 0 bases removed from V and 2 bases from J, the gap between germline ends came to 5 bases. The CDR3 spells CASSLSETYEQYF. The CDR3 DNA follows: TGTGCCAGCAGTTTATCAGAGACCTACGAGCAGTACTTC.

The chain employs TRBV4-2 and TRBJ1-2; 8 bases match TRBD1. Germline V CDR1 and CDR2: LGHNA, YNFKEQ. This CDR3 contains 13 residues. Trimming took 4 bases from V and 4 from J; bases not matched to a gene: 2. CDR3 region: CASSRQGPYGYTF. CDR3 coding DNA: TGTGCCAGCAGCCGACAGGGGCCCTATGGCTACACCTTC.

The chain employs TRBV28 and TRBJ1-5; D is ambiguous. The CDR3 consists of 12 residues. The V gene's germline CDR1 is MDHEN and CDR2 SYDVKM. Deletions cut 5 bases from V and 3 bases from J, with 5 bases between. The CDR3 sequence is CASSPDNQPQHF. In DNA form, the CDR3 reads TGTGCCAGCAGTCCAGACAATCAGCCCCAGCATTTT.

This chain joins TRBV29-1 and TRBJ2-3; 8 nucleotides agree with TRBD1. The trim removed 2 bases at V and 6 bases at J, leaving 4 bases unmatched. The CDR3 consists of 13 residues. Per germline, CDR1 SQVTM and CDR2 ANQGSEA. The CDR3 DNA is TGCAGCGTTGAACAGGGGGCGTCGGATACGCAGTATTTT. This codes for CSVEQGASDTQYF.

The chain joins TRBV20-1 to TRBJ1-6; 8 bases match TRBD1. CDR1 DFQATT and CDR2 SNEGSKA come from the germline V gene (reference sequence). CDR3 length: 16 residues. The V gene end was trimmed by 0 bases and the J gene end by 6 bases; junction bases not matched to a gene: 7. The CDR3 protein is CSARDNGQGRNSPLHF. In DNA, the CDR3 is TGCAGTGCTAGAGACAACGGACAGGGACGTAATTCACCCCTCCACTTT.

The V gene is TRBV3-1, the J gene TRBJ2-5; 11 nucleotides agree with TRBD2. The CDR3 contains 15 residues. Germline CDR1 reads LGHDT; CDR2 reads YNNKEL (reference sequence). Trimming removed 2 bases from V and 4 bases from J; junction bases left unmatched: 3. CDR3 protein: CASSQHSGGAETQYF. CDR3 coding DNA: TGTGCCAGCAGCCAACATAGCGGGGGGGCAGAGACCCAGTACTTC.

The V call is TRBV6-1, the J call TRBJ1-2, with D maybe TRBD1 (5 bases). V shed 3 bases and J shed 4 bases, with 18 bases lying between them. This CDR3 contains 16 residues. Per germline, CDR1 MNHNS and CDR2 SASEGT. The CDR3 DNA reads as TGTGCCAGCAGTGAGCGGACGGGGGGTATTTTCTATGGCTACACCTTC. Translating it yields CASSERTGGIFYGYTF.

The gene calls are TRBV20-1 and TRBJ2-7, with 7 bases lining up with TRBD2. CDR1 is DFQATT, CDR2 SNEGSKA, per germline (reference sequence). J was trimmed by 5 bases and V by 6 bases; bases with no gene match: 7. The CDR3 length is 12 residues. CDR3: CSARRGDHEQYF. DNA for the CDR3: TGCAGTGCCCGCCGGGGGGATCACGAGCAGTACTTC.

The rearrangement links TRBV6-2 or TRBV6-3 to TRBJ2-1; maybe TRBD2 (6 bases). The V end was cut by 8 bases, the J end by 10 bases, with 9 bases between. Germline lookup yields CDR1 MNHEY and CDR2 SVGEGT. This CDR3 has 10 amino acids. The CDR3 sequence is CASSAGEQFF. In DNA form, the CDR3 reads TGTGCCAGCTCTGCGGGGGAGCAGTTCTTC.

The chain carries TRBV20-1 and TRBJ1-5; D is perhaps TRBD1 (6 bases). Germline lookup yields CDR1 DFQATT and CDR2 SNEGSKA (reference sequence). The CDR3 extends over 15 amino acids. V lost 6 bases to trimming and J lost 3 bases, with 18 bases between them. The CDR3: CSAPGRTEPNQPQHF. For the CDR3, the DNA is TGCAGTGCCCCGGGGCGGACAGAACCCAATCAGCCCCAGCATTTT.